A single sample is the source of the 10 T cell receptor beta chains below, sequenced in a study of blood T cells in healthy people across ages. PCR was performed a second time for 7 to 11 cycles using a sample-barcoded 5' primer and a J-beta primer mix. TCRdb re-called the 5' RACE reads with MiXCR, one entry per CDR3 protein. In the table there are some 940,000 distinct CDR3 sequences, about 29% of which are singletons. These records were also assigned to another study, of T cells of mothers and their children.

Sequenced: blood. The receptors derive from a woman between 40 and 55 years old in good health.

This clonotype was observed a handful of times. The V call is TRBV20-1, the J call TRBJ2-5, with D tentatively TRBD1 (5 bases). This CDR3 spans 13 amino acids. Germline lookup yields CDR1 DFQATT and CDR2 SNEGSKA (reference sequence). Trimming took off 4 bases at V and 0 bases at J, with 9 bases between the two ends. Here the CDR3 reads CSANTGYQETQYF. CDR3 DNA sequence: TGCAGTGCTAACACAGGCTACCAAGAGACCCAGTACTTC.

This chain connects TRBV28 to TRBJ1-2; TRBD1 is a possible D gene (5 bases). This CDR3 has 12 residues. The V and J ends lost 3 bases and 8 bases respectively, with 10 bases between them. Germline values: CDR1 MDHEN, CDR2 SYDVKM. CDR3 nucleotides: TGTGCCAGCAGTTTCGCAGGGACCGGCTACACCTTC. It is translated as CASSFAGTGYTF.

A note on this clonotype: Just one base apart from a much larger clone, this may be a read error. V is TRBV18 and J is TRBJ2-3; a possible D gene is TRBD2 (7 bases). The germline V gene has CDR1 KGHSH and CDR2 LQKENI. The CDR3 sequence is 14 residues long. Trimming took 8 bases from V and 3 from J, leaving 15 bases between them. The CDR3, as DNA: TGTGCCAGCGCTGGGGGGGCCGTTACAGATACGCAGTATTTT. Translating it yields CASAGGAVTDTQYF.

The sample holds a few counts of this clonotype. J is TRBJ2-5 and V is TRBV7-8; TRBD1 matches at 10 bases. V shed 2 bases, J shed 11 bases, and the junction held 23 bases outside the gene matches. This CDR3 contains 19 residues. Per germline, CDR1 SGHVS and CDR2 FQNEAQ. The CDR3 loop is CASSLPSGTGARGLWEQYF. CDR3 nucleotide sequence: TGTGCCAGCAGCTTACCCTCCGGGACAGGGGCCCGAGGTCTCTGGGAGCAGTACTTC.

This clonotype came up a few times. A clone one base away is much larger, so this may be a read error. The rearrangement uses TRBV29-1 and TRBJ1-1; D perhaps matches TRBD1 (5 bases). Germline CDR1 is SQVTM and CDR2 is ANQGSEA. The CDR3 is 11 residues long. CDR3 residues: CSVGQNAEAFF. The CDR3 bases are TGCAGCGTTGGACAGAACGCTGAAGCTTTCTTT.

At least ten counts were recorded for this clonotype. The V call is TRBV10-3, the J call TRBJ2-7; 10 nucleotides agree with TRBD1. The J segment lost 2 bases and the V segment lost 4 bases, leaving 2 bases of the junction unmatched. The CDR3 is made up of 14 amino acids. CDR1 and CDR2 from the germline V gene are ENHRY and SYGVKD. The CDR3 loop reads CAISVGTGAYEQYF. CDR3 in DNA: TGTGCCATCAGTGTAGGGACAGGGGCCTACGAGCAGTACTTC.

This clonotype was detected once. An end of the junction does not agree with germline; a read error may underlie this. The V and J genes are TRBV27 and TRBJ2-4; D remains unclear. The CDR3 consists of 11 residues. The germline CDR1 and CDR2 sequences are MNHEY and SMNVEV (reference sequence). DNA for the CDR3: TGTGTCAGCTGGACCAAAAACATTCAGTACTTC. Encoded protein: CVSWTKNIQYF.

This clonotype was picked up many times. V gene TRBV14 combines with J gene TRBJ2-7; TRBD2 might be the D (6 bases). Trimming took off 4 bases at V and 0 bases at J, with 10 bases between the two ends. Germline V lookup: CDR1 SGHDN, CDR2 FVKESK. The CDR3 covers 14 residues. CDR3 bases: TGTGCCAGCAGCCGTGTGGGGGGCTCCTACGAGCAGTACTTC. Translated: CASSRVGGSYEQYF. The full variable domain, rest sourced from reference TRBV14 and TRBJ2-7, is EAGVTQFPSHSVIEKGQTVTLRCDPISGHDNLYWYRRVMGKEIKFLLHFVKESKQDESGMPNNRFLAERTGGTYSTLKVQPAELEDSGVYFCASSRVGGSYEQYFGPGTRLTVT.

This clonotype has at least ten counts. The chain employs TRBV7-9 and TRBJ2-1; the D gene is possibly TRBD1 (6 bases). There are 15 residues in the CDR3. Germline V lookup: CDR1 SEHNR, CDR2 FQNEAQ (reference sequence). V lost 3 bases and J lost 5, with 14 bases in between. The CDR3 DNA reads TGTGCCAGCAGCTTTGGACAGTGGGTGGACAATGAGCAGTTCTTC. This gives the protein CASSFGQWVDNEQFF. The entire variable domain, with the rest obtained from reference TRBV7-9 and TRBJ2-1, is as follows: DTGVSQNPRHKITKRGQNVTFRCDPISEHNRLYWYRQTLGQGPEFLTYFQNEAQLEKSRLLSDRFSAERPKGSFSTLEIQRTEQGDSAMYLCASSFGQWVDNEQFFGPGTRLTVL.

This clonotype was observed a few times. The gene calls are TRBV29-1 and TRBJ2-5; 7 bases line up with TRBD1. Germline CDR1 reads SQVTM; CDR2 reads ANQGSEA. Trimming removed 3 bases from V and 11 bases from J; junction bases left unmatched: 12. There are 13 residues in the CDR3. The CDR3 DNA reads TGCAGCGTTGATATCCAGGGACAGAATGAGCAGTACTTC. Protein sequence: CSVDIQGQNEQYF.